The TCR beta chain under discussion was sequenced for a study of post-analysis software for immune sequencing data. Study background: Patients had relapsing-remitting, secondary progressive or progressive-relapsing multiple sclerosis; some lacked subtype. Study conclusions and caveats: TRBV5-6, TRBV5-1 and TRBV20-1 were among roughly 5 TRBV segments more frequent in patients than controls. Those samples that were prepared in the same batch co-clustered strongly by F measure. Comparison with controls showed significantly lower normalized Chao1 diversity in multiple sclerosis patients.

Details on this clonotype: Its antigen is unknown.

Each TCR beta cDNA library carried unique molecular identifiers. TCRdb itself ran the PCR reads through MiXCR, one entry per CDR3 protein. The sample lists fewer than 850,000 distinct CDR3 sequences, around 27% seen once, with around 0.55% in the top ten. The CDR3 totals 15 residues. CDR1 is SGHRS, CDR2 YFSETQ, per germline. Unmatched junction bases numbered 3, after V lost 1 base and J lost 0 bases. Sequencing used blood. The V and J genes are TRBV5-1 and TRBJ1-2; 7 positions agree with TRBD1. The receptor's source is a girl aged 5-17 years with multiple sclerosis. DNA for the CDR3: TGCGCCAGCAGCTTGTGGGACAGCACTAACTATGGCTACACCTTC. The encoded protein is CASSLWDSTNYGYTF.